One sample yielded the 26 T cell receptor beta chains listed below, sequenced in a study of glioma-infiltrating T cells. Using RNA template, CDR3s of TCR alpha and beta were amplified with iRepertoire arm-PCR. TCRdb re-derived calls from the multiplex PCR reads in MiXCR, one entry per CDR3 protein. Among over 70,000 distinct CDR3 sequences listed, about a quarter were seen once. Sequencing was done on a sample of glioma tissue, nonneoplastic brain tissue, or PBMCs (not recorded which). Source of these receptors: a human donor with low-grade glioma or glioblastoma, undergoing nonglioma brain surgery, or in good health (not recorded which).

Many counts were recorded for this clonotype. This chain uses TRBV19 with TRBJ2-3; the match to TRBD1 covers 10 bases. Losses at the gene ends were 3 bases for V and 4 bases for J; bases not matched to a gene: 4. Germline lookup yields CDR1 LNHDA and CDR2 SQIVND (reference sequence). The CDR3 is 15 amino acids. The CDR3 nucleotides read TGTGCCAGTAGTATCACCGGGACAGGGGCAGATACGCAGTATTTT. It encodes CASSITGTGADTQYF.

The chain links TRBV7-9 to TRBJ1-2; D is undetermined. Per the germline V gene, CDR1 is SEHNR and CDR2 is FQNEAQ (reference sequence). This CDR3 has 12 amino acids. The germline V and J ends were trimmed by 5 bases and 8 bases, with 12 bases remaining between them. CDR3 nucleotide sequence: TGTGCCAGCAGCCGGCCAGGTTTAGGCTACACCTTC. Its protein product is CASSRPGLGYTF.

This clonotype was recorded only once. The rearrangement uses TRBV30 and TRBJ2-7; TRBD2 matches 9 bases. The CDR3 sequence is 12 residues long. Trimming cost V 6 bases and J 3 bases; bases outside gene matches: 3. CDR1 GTSNPN and CDR2 SVGIG come from the germline V gene (reference sequence). The CDR3 loop reads CACRAGGYEQYF. As DNA, the CDR3 is TGTGCCTGTCGAGCGGGAGGCTACGAGCAGTACTTC.

Ten or more counts support this clonotype. The rearrangement uses TRBV6-1 and TRBJ1-2, with TRBD1 as a possible D gene (5 bases). This CDR3 spans 13 amino acids. V was trimmed by 5 bases and J by 0 bases, leaving 7 bases between them. Looked up from germline, CDR1 is MNHNS and CDR2 is SASEGT. The CDR3 is CASSKGPNYGYTF. CDR3 bases: TGTGCCAGCAGTAAGGGGCCTAACTATGGCTACACCTTC.

Remarks on this clonotype: A much larger clone sits a single nucleotide away, making a read error possible. The V gene is TRBV27, the J gene TRBJ2-7; 14 bases align to TRBD2. V lost 5 bases, J lost 7 bases, and 10 bases stayed unmatched. CDR1 and CDR2 from the germline V gene are MNHEY and SMNVEV (reference sequence). The CDR3 sequence is 16 residues long. The CDR3 loop reads CASSNWGLAGAGEQYF. Written as DNA, the CDR3 is TGTGCCAGCAGTAACTGGGGACTAGCGGGAGCGGGGGAGCAGTACTTC.

At least ten counts were recorded for this clonotype. This chain connects TRBV6-1 to TRBJ2-1; 10 bases agree with TRBD2. The germline CDR1 and CDR2 sequences are MNHNS and SASEGT. The CDR3 extends over 15 amino acids. The ends lost 5 bases at V and 4 bases at J; junction bases unmatched: 5. CDR3 in amino acids: CASSPRLAGYNEQFF. The CDR3 DNA follows: TGTGCCAGCAGTCCCAGACTAGCGGGTTACAATGAGCAGTTCTTC.

The chain has TRBV29-1 and TRBJ2-5; D gene uncertain. The CDR3 contains 12 residues. Deletions cut 5 bases from V and 3 bases from J, with 10 bases between. CDR1 is SQVTM, CDR2 ANQGSEA, per germline. The CDR3 loop reads CSVILTKETQYF. The DNA of the CDR3 is TGCAGCGTTATCTTGACCAAAGAGACCCAGTACTTC.

For this clonotype: A read error may explain this, as a much larger clone is one base away. The conserved phenylalanine or tryptophan normally closing the CDR3 is absent here, so this likely arose from a read error. The chain is built from TRBV11-2 and TRBJ1-1, with D unclear. The germline CDR1 and CDR2 sequences are SGHAT and FQNNGV. The length of the CDR3 is 13 residues. V was trimmed by 2 bases and J by 4 bases, leaving 8 bases between them. The DNA of the CDR3 is TGTGCCAGCAGCTTATCACCGGTCACTGAAGCTTTCCTT. This codes for CASSLSPVTEAFL.

This clonotype was seen many times. The chain employs TRBV12-3 or TRBV12-4 and TRBJ1-5; D is uncertain. Between the trimmed V and J ends, which lost 6 bases and 1 base, there was a span of 13 bases. The CDR3 contains 15 residues. The chain's CDR3 is CASSRREGSNQPQHF. CDR3 in DNA: TGTGCCAGCAGCCGCCGTGAGGGCAGCAATCAGCCCCAGCATTTT.

This clonotype was detected ten times or more. This chain connects TRBV28 to TRBJ1-3; D possibly corresponds to TRBD1 (5 bases). The germline gives CDR1 MDHEN, CDR2 SYDVKM. The V end lost 6 bases, the J end lost 2 bases, and 14 bases lay between the germline ends. The CDR3 covers 15 residues. This chain's CDR3 is CASRRDRSPGNTIYF. In nucleotides, the CDR3 is TGTGCCAGCAGGCGAGACAGATCCCCTGGAAACACCATATATTTT. Full variable domain (outside the CDR3, taken from reference TRBV28 and TRBJ1-3): DVKVTQSSRYLVKRTGEKVFLECVQDMDHENMFWYRQDPGLGLRLIYFSYDVKMKEKGDIPEGYSVSREKKERFSLILESASTNQTSMYLCASRRDRSPGNTIYFGEGSWLTVV.

Concerning this clonotype itself: Given a much more abundant clone one base away, this may be a read error. In DNA, the CDR3 is TGCAGTGCTAGTGATTTACTGCGGGTAAACACAGATACGCAGTATTTT. It yields the protein CSASDLLRVNTDTQYF. The rearrangement links TRBV20-1 to TRBJ2-3; TRBD2 might be the D (5 bases). Trimming cost V 3 bases and J 2 bases, with 18 bases left between them. The CDR3 runs 16 residues. In germline, CDR1 is DFQATT, CDR2 SNEGSKA (reference sequence).

In its sample, this clonotype was seen many times. The chain links TRBV10-2 to TRBJ1-5; D is uncertain. From germline, CDR1 is WSHSY and CDR2 SAAADI. There are 14 residues in the CDR3. V was pared by 3 bases and J by 0 bases, with 6 bases between. The CDR3 coding sequence is TGCGCCAGCAGTGATAGGTCTAGCAATCAGCCCCAGCATTTT. Its translation is CASSDRSSNQPQHF.

Many counts were recorded for this clonotype. The chain is built from TRBV12-3 or TRBV12-4 and TRBJ1-1, with 7 bases lining up with TRBD1. The CDR3 is made up of 13 amino acids. Trimming at V came to 7 bases and at J to 6 bases, leaving 8 bases not matched to a gene. The CDR3 nucleotides read TGTGCCAGCACCCCGACAGGGCGATCTGAAGCTTTCTTT. Translating gives CASTPTGRSEAFF.

Only a few counts were recorded for this clonotype. One base away lies a much larger clone, so this may be a sequencing read error. The chain joins TRBV20-1 to TRBJ2-1; a possible D gene is TRBD2 (6 bases). Trimming removed 4 bases at V and 10 bases at J, with 26 bases between. Germline V gives CDR1 DFQATT, CDR2 SNEGSKA (reference sequence). CDR3 length equals 16 residues. CDR3 sequence: CSATLGGLPSRDEQFF. The CDR3, as DNA: TGCAGTGCTACCCTGGGTGGACTACCCTCCCGGGACGAGCAGTTCTTC.

This clonotype came up many times. The V and J genes are TRBV2 and TRBJ1-2; D may be TRBD1 (5 bases). The CDR3 sequence is 14 residues long. Trimming cost V 11 bases and J 3 bases, with 19 bases left between them. Per germline, CDR1 SNHLY and CDR2 FYNNEI. CDR3 in amino acids: CAGQKQQEYYGYTF. The DNA for the CDR3 is TGTGCCGGGCAAAAACAACAGGAATACTATGGCTACACCTTC.

This clonotype has a count of ten or more. CDR3: CASRQSGDTQYF. DNA for the CDR3: TGTGCCAGTAGGCAGTCTGGGGATACGCAGTATTTT. J is TRBJ2-3 and V is TRBV19; unclear D gene. Germline values: CDR1 LNHDA, CDR2 SQIVND (reference sequence). The CDR3 sequence is 12 residues long. V was cut by 6 bases and J by 6 bases, with 10 bases left in between.

The table lists this clonotype with many counts. J is TRBJ1-1 and V is TRBV5-1; D remains unclear. Trimming shortened V by 0 bases and J by 2 bases, and 14 bases separated the two germline ends. The germline V gene has CDR1 SGHRS and CDR2 YFSETQ. The CDR3 length is 16 residues. The CDR3 sequence is CASSLAEATKNTEAFF. The CDR3 DNA sequence: TGCGCCAGCAGCTTGGCCGAAGCGACGAAAAACACTGAAGCTTTCTTT.

This clonotype was found a few times. The chain links TRBV6-4 to TRBJ1-1; D is uncertain. CDR3 length: 14 residues. Germline assignment: CDR1 MRHNA and CDR2 SNTAGT. Trimming removed 5 bases at V and 5 bases at J, with 15 bases between. CDR3: CASSLDARRTEAFF. The CDR3 nucleotides read TGTGCCAGCAGTTTGGACGCGAGGCGAACTGAAGCTTTCTTT.

On this clonotype itself: At one boundary the junction diverges from the germline segment, which might be a read error. The chain employs TRBV20-1 and TRBJ1-1, with no clear D. There are 12 residues in the CDR3. Per germline, CDR1 DFQATT and CDR2 SNEGSKA (reference sequence). CDR3 DNA: TGCAGTGCTTTCGAGACGGGCTCTGAAGCTTACTTT. Translation gives CSAFETGSEAYF.

Turning to this clonotype: A much larger clone differs from this one at a single base, so this may be a read error. The CDR3 protein is CASSTFQETKYF. Here the CDR3 DNA reads TGTGCCAGCTCAACCTTCCAAGAGACCAAGTACTTC. The chain recombines TRBV18 with TRBJ2-5; no reliable D call. The CDR3 has 12 residues. The germline gives CDR1 KGHSH, CDR2 LQKENI.

This clonotype was counted at least ten times. The rearrangement joins TRBV2 to TRBJ1-5; tentative D call: TRBD1 (5 bases). The germline CDR1 and CDR2 sequences are SNHLY and FYNNEI. The CDR3 is 14 residues long. Trimming pared 6 bases from V and 3 bases from J, leaving 12 bases between. The CDR3 loop is CASRKDMNNQPQHF. CDR3 nucleotides: TGTGCCAGCAGAAAGGACATGAACAATCAGCCCCAGCATTTT.

The chain uses TRBV12-3 or TRBV12-4 and TRBJ1-5; D may be TRBD1 (6 bases). V lost 6 bases to trimming and J lost 5 bases, with 11 bases between them. This CDR3 comprises 13 residues. The DNA of the CDR3 is TGTGCCAGCAGCAGGGGTATTCATCAGCCCCAGCATTTT. Encoded protein: CASSRGIHQPQHF.

This clonotype came up many times. The V gene is TRBV2, the J gene TRBJ2-3; D not certain. The V gene lost 7 bases and the J gene lost 8 bases, with 16 bases spanning the gap. Germline loops: CDR1 SNHLY, CDR2 FYNNEI. CDR3 size: 13 residues. The CDR3 bases are TGTGCCAGCAACCCCCTGGATGGCAGTACGCAGTATTTT. Protein sequence: CASNPLDGSTQYF. Combining the CDR3 with reference TRBV2 and TRBJ2-3 gives the whole variable domain EPEVTQTPSHQVTQMGQEVILRCVPISNHLYFYWYRQILGQKVEFLVSFYNNEISEKSEIFDDQFSVERPDGSNFTLKIRSTKLEDSAMYFCASNPLDGSTQYFGPGTRLTVL.

At least ten counts were recorded for this clonotype. V and J are TRBV12-3 or TRBV12-4 and TRBJ2-3; D gene unclear. The length of the CDR3 is 14 residues. Trimming removed 3 bases at V and 1 base at J, with 8 bases between. CDR3 region: CASSLTRGTDTQYF. Written as DNA, the CDR3 is TGTGCCAGCAGTTTGACGCGCGGCACAGATACGCAGTATTTT.

V is TRBV18 and J is TRBJ2-3; D unclear. CDR3 length: 15 residues. Germline V gene sequence: CDR1 KGHSH, CDR2 LQKENI. V lost 6 bases and J lost 0, with 13 bases in between. The CDR3 region is CASSLGSASTDTQYF. CDR3 sequence (DNA): TGTGCCAGCTCTCTGGGGTCCGCTAGCACAGATACGCAGTATTTT. The whole variable domain, filled in from reference TRBV18 and TRBJ2-3, reads NAGVMQNPRHLVRRRGQEARLRCSPMKGHSHVYWYRQLPEEGLKFMVYLQKENIIDESGMPKERFSAEFPKEGPSILRIQQVVRGDSAAYFCASSLGSASTDTQYFGPGTRLTVL.

This clonotype was found many times. The V call is TRBV20-1, the J call TRBJ1-6; D unresolved. Trimming shortened V by 0 bases and J by 0 bases, and 9 bases separated the two germline ends. This CDR3 has 16 amino acids. CDR1 and CDR2 from the germline V gene are DFQATT and SNEGSKA (reference sequence). CDR3 loop: CSARDIGSSYNSPLHF. For the CDR3, the DNA is TGCAGTGCTAGAGATATAGGGAGCTCCTATAATTCACCCCTCCACTTT.